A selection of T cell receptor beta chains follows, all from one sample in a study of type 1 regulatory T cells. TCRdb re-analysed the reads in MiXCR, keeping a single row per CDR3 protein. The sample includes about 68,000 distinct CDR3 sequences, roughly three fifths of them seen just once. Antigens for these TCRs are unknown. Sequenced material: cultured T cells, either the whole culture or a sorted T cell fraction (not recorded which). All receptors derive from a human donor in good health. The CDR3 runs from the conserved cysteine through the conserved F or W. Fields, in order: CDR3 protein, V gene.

CDR3 protein: CSAVRGSGETQYF; V gene: TRBV20-1
CDR3 protein: CASSLGSTDTQYF; V gene: TRBV7-9
CDR3 protein: CASSQEWGKETQYF; V gene: TRBV4-1
CDR3 protein: CASSQTTGTLGPRELFF; V gene: TRBV7-9
CDR3 protein: CASSQQGAPSTDTQYF; V gene: TRBV28
CDR3 protein: CASSLSPWSGDGYTF; V gene: TRBV11-2
CDR3 protein: CASSPSWKGGREQYF; V gene: TRBV14
CDR3 protein: CASSPDRGRIQYF; V gene: TRBV3-1
CDR3 protein: CAGSGSLLNYGYTF; V gene: TRBV4-3
CDR3 protein: CASSRNTGGARDIQYF; V gene: TRBV6-2/TRBV6-3
CDR3 protein: CASRQNYEQYF; V gene: TRBV2
CDR3 protein: CAWSHQGGNQPQHF; V gene: TRBV30
CDR3 protein: CSARDIAGANVLTF; V gene: TRBV20-1
CDR3 protein: CASSGTIRYEQYF; V gene: TRBV19
CDR3 protein: CASSFKTSAVNEQFF; V gene: TRBV27
CDR3 protein: CSASEITGIPGQYF; V gene: TRBV20-1
CDR3 protein: CASSGLDSSYEQYF; V gene: TRBV27
CDR3 protein: CSAKDRSIMNTEAFF; V gene: TRBV20-1